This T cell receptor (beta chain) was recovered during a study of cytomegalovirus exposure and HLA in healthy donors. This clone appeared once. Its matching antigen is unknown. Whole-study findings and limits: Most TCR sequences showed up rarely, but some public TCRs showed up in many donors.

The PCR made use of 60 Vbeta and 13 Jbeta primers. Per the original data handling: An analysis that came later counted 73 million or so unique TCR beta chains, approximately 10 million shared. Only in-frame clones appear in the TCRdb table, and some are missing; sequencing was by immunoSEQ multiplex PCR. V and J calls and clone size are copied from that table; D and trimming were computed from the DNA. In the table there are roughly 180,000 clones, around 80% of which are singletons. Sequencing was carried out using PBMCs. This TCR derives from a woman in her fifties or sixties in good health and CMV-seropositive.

The CDR3 sequence: CASSYGQGISGNTIYF. In DNA, the CDR3 is TGTGCCAGCAGTTACGGGCAGGGAATATCTGGAAACACCATATATTTT. The V and J genes are TRBV6-6 and TRBJ1-3; perhaps TRBD1 as D (5 bases). CDR3 length: 16 amino acids. Trimming took 2 bases from V and 1 from J, leaving 12 bases between them. The germline V gene has CDR1 MNHNY and CDR2 SVGAGI (reference sequence).